This T cell receptor (beta chain) was captured by sequencing in a study of molecular identifiers for immune sequencing clone quantification. The wider study: Split five ways in replicates, RNA from around 20,000 or 99,000 naive CD8 cells had four portions sequenced. Findings of the study overall: It was shown that clones above 20 RNA copies held over 98% of effector molecules, but under 1% in naive cells.

Naive CD8 T cells were FACS-sorted by CD8+CD4-CCR7+CD45RA+ markers. After removal of 1 base from V and 0 bases from J, the junction contained 10 bases not matched to a gene. This CDR3 is 20 amino acids long. CDR1 is SGHNT and CDR2 is YYREEE in the germline V gene (reference sequence). From the PCR reads, TCRdb called clonotypes with MiXCR, one entry per CDR3 protein. This table holds roughly 630,000 distinct CDR3 sequences, 25% found once. In the case of this clonotype: What it binds is unknown.

The chain is built from TRBV5-4 and TRBJ2-3, with 14 positions matching TRBD2. The origin of this receptor is a human donor in good health. Some libraries in this study had Jurkat cell RNA spiked in. Source material: naive CD8+ T cells from blood, with Jurkat cell RNA spiked in. Stated subset: FACS-sorted CD8+CD4-CCR7+CD45RA+ naive T cells. For the CDR3, the DNA is TGTGCCAGCAGCTTGCCGACTAGCGGGGGGGACAAAGAGAGCACAGATACGCAGTATTTT. This sequence encodes CASSLPTSGGDKESTDTQYF.